This T cell receptor (beta chain) is from a study of shared clonotypes between healthy human individuals. Study-wide findings and caveats: A small donor pool kept down the genetic and exposure-history diversity that was represented.

As for this clone: The antigen remains undetermined.

Each subset's genomic DNA was shared equally among a number of immunoSEQ plates. Authors' analysis steps: Junction-only immunoSEQ sequences carried no quality scores, so filtering differed. Some clones are missing from TCRdb's copy, which holds only in-frame ones; the method was immunoSEQ multiplex PCR. V and J calls and clone size follow that table, whereas D and trimming were derived from the DNA. The sample consists of some 2,100,000 clones, approximately 94% of them appearing once. The ends lost 7 bases at V and 0 bases at J; junction bases unmatched: 3. Per germline, CDR1 SGHDN and CDR2 FVKESK. This CDR3 has 14 residues.

The sequenced sample consisted of naive CD4+ T cells sorted from blood. Subset noted: CD45RA+ positively selected. The source of this sequence is a man aged 18 to 30 in good health. This chain joins TRBV14 and TRBJ2-3; 8 bases are shared with TRBD2. CDR3: CASTLAGSTDTQYF. The DNA for the CDR3 is TGTGCCAGCACCTTAGCGGGGAGCACAGATACGCAGTATTTT.